This entry lists 22 T cell receptor beta chains sequenced from one sample in a study of cytomegalovirus exposure and HLA in healthy donors. Primers for the PCR totalled 60 Vbeta and 13 Jbeta. Using immunoSEQ multiplex PCR, the repertoire was profiled, and TCRdb retains in-frame clones only, with some absent. The top ten hold around 2.1% of the sample, which has fewer than 350,000 clones, around 90% seen once. The specimen sequenced was PBMCs. Receptors originate from a woman between 18 and 30 years old in good health and CMV-seronegative.

The rearrangement joins TRBV9 to TRBJ2-6; no clear D. Germline assignment: CDR1 SGDLS and CDR2 YYNGEE. With 4 bases removed from V and 1 base from J, the gap between germline ends came to 6 bases. There are 14 residues in the CDR3. The CDR3 DNA reads TGTGCCAGCAGCCCGCGATCTGGGGCCAACGTCCTGACTTTC. Amino acids: CASSPRSGANVLTF.

This chain links TRBV30 with TRBJ2-7; 8 bases map to TRBD1. There are 11 residues in the CDR3. Germline CDR1 is GTSNPN and CDR2 is SVGIG (reference sequence). V lost 7 bases to trimming and J lost 5 bases; unmatched junction nucleotides: 4. The CDR3 DNA sequence: TGTGCCTTTTACAGGGGGAACGAGCAGTACTTC. This sequence encodes CAFYRGNEQYF.

The chain carries TRBV19 and TRBJ1-3, with TRBD1 matching over 8 bases. Germline CDR1 reads LNHDA; CDR2 reads SQIVND (reference sequence). CDR3 size: 15 residues. Losses at the gene ends were 6 bases for V and 3 bases for J; bases not matched to a gene: 7. In nucleotides, the CDR3 is TGTGCCAGTAGGGGGCAGGGGGCTTTTGGAAACACCATATATTTT. It yields the protein CASRGQGAFGNTIYF.

The chain recombines TRBV7-2 with TRBJ2-2, with D uncertain. With 5 bases removed from V and 0 bases from J, the gap between germline ends came to 10 bases. The germline V gene encodes CDR1 SGHTA and CDR2 FQGNSA. This CDR3 is 15 amino acids long. The CDR3 sequence: CASSPRQANTGELFF. The DNA of the CDR3 is TGTGCCAGCAGCCCCCGCCAGGCGAACACCGGGGAGCTGTTTTTT. The variable domain in full, with the rest retrieved from reference TRBV7-2 and TRBJ2-2, is GAGVSQSPSNKVTEKGKDVELRCDPISGHTALYWYRQSLGQGLEFLIYFQGNSAPDKSGLPSDRFSAERTGGSVSTLTIQRTQQEDSAVYLCASSPRQANTGELFFGEGSRLTVL.

This clone was picked up a small number of times. Other DNA sequences in the sample encode the same CDR3. This rearrangement joins TRBV7-6 to TRBJ1-1; D not resolved. The CDR3 consists of 13 residues. Trimming took 1 base from V and 1 from J, leaving 4 bases between them. CDR1 is SGHVS and CDR2 is FNYEAQ in the germline V gene. Here the CDR3 reads CASSLGQNTEAFF. The CDR3 nucleotides are TGTGCCAGCAGCTTAGGGCAGAACACTGAAGCTTTCTTT. The entire variable domain, with the rest obtained from reference TRBV7-6 and TRBJ1-1, is as follows: GAGVSQSPRYKVTKRGQDVALRCDPISGHVSLYWYRQALGQGPEFLTYFNYEAQQDKSGLPNDRFSAERPEGSISTLTIQRTEQRDSAMYRCASSLGQNTEAFFGQGTRLTVV.

The V and J genes are TRBV9 and TRBJ2-3; weak D call: TRBD2 (9 bases). The length of the CDR3 is 18 residues. V dropped 3 bases and J dropped 2 bases, with 22 bases sitting between them. The germline CDR1 and CDR2 sequences are SGDLS and YYNGEE. CDR3 in DNA: TGTGCCAGCAGCGGAACAGGGGGGACTAGCCCAAACACAGATACGCAGTATTTT. Its translation is CASSGTGGTSPNTDTQYF.

CDR3 residues: CASRPLSGQGSIPVSNTF. Written as DNA, the CDR3 is TGTGCCAGCAGACCGCTTTCGGGACAGGGGTCGATCCCTGTTTCAAACACCTTC. This chain uses TRBV27 with TRBJ1-2; 10 bases match TRBD1. Germline CDR1 reads MNHEY; CDR2 reads SMNVEV (reference sequence). The CDR3 has 18 amino acids. With 6 bases clipped from V and 12 bases from J, the junction kept 25 bases outside the gene matches.

This clone was picked up one time. The rearrangement joins TRBV7-8 to TRBJ2-7; D is uncertain. Germline CDR1 SGHVS, CDR2 FQNEAQ. V was cut by 1 base and J by 2 bases, with 6 bases left in between. CDR3 length equals 13 residues. The CDR3 here is CASSLVETYEQYF. The CDR3 nucleotides read TGTGCCAGCAGCTTAGTGGAGACCTACGAGCAGTACTTC.

The rearrangement links TRBV5-6 to TRBJ1-2; D gene unclear. V was clipped by 0 bases and J by 2 bases, with 8 bases between them. CDR3 length: 14 amino acids. CDR1 and CDR2 (germline): SGHDT, YYEEEE. CDR3 nucleotide sequence: TGTGCCAGCAGCTTGGGCGACTCCAACTATGGCTACACCTTC. As protein: CASSLGDSNYGYTF.

V usage is TRBV5-1 and J usage is TRBJ1-3, with 9 nucleotides matching TRBD1. V gave up 4 bases and J gave up 3 bases; unmatched junction bases: 5. This CDR3 spans 15 amino acids. The V gene's germline CDR1 is SGHRS and CDR2 YFSETQ. The CDR3 is CASSIRTGVGNTIYF. The CDR3 nucleotides read TGCGCCAGCAGCATAAGGACAGGGGTTGGAAACACCATATATTTT.

The J gene is TRBJ2-2, the V gene TRBV19; D remains unclear. Trimming cost V 3 bases and J 2 bases, with 10 bases left between them. The CDR3 is made up of 15 amino acids. Germline CDR1 reads LNHDA; CDR2 reads SQIVND (reference sequence). The CDR3 reads CASSMWQINTGELFF. The CDR3 bases are TGTGCCAGTAGTATGTGGCAGATTAACACCGGGGAGCTGTTTTTT.

The chain is built from TRBV9 and TRBJ2-7; 7 positions agree with TRBD1. V lost 0 bases, J lost 3 bases, and 6 bases stayed unmatched. The V gene's germline CDR1 is SGDLS and CDR2 YYNGEE. This CDR3 spans 15 amino acids. The CDR3 is CASSVGQGLIYEQYF. DNA for the CDR3: TGTGCCAGCAGCGTAGGACAGGGATTAATCTACGAGCAGTACTTC.

The CDR3 bases are TGTGCCAGCAGTACAGGGGCCGGGGAGCTGTTTTTT. This encodes CASSTGAGELFF. J is TRBJ2-2 and V is TRBV9, with 7 bases matching TRBD1. Germline values: CDR1 SGDLS, CDR2 YYNGEE. Germline trimming cut 5 bases from V and 6 bases from J; bases unmatched to any gene: 1. CDR3 length: 12 residues.

The rearrangement uses TRBV6-1 and TRBJ2-7; D not resolved. V lost 5 bases and J 5 bases, leaving 7 bases between the germline ends. Germline CDR1 is MNHNS and CDR2 is SASEGT. The CDR3 runs 11 residues. The CDR3 DNA sequence: TGTGCCAGCAGTCCCCTTCACGAGCAGTACTTC. Translating gives CASSPLHEQYF.

The V call is TRBV19, the J call TRBJ2-1, with 11 nucleotides matching TRBD1. Trimming at V came to 5 bases and at J to 7 bases, leaving 7 bases not matched to a gene. CDR3 length: 15 residues. Per germline, CDR1 LNHDA and CDR2 SQIVND (reference sequence). The CDR3 here is CASSPLDRGLNEQFF. In DNA form, the CDR3 reads TGTGCCAGTAGTCCGTTGGACAGGGGGCTAAATGAGCAGTTCTTC.

This chain links TRBV7-9 with TRBJ2-7, with 10 bases matching TRBD2. In germline, CDR1 is SEHNR, CDR2 FQNEAQ (reference sequence). Trimming removed 5 bases from V and 4 bases from J; junction bases left unmatched: 8. The CDR3 is 15 residues long. This CDR3 reads CASSLLAGDLYEQYF. In nucleotides, the CDR3 is TGTGCCAGCAGCCTTCTAGCGGGGGACTTGTACGAGCAGTACTTC. The full variable domain, completed using reference TRBV7-9 and TRBJ2-7, is DTGVSQNPRHKITKRGQNVTFRCDPISEHNRLYWYRQTLGQGPEFLTYFQNEAQLEKSRLLSDRFSAERPKGSFSTLEIQRTEQGDSAMYLCASSLLAGDLYEQYFGPGTRLTVT.

For this clone: The same CDR3 is also encoded by other DNA sequences in this sample. The genes are TRBV7-6 and TRBJ2-1; D is perhaps TRBD1 (6 bases). The CDR3 contains 14 residues. The V gene lost 1 base and the J gene lost 3 bases, with 7 bases spanning the gap. The V gene's germline CDR1 is SGHVS and CDR2 FNYEAQ. CDR3 protein: CASSLGGLYNEQFF. As DNA, the CDR3 is TGTGCCAGCAGCTTAGGGGGGCTCTACAATGAGCAGTTCTTC.

CDR3 protein: CASSLPGGGEKLFF. The CDR3 DNA reads TGCGCCAGCAGCTTGCCAGGGGGAGGTGAAAAACTGTTTTTT. The chain combines TRBV5-1 with TRBJ1-4, with TRBD1 identical over 7 bases. This CDR3 region has 14 residues. CDR1 and CDR2 (germline): SGHRS, YFSETQ. V was clipped by 1 base and J by 7 bases; unmatched bases: 4.

Note on this clone: The junction departs from the called germline gene at one end, perhaps through a read error. The CDR3 DNA sequence: TGTTCCAGCCACCCAGCCGGGATCAGCTCCTACGAGCAGTACTTC. Translation: CSSHPAGISSYEQYF. V and J are TRBV7-9 and TRBJ2-7; tentative D call: TRBD2 (5 bases). Germline V gene lookup returns CDR1 SEHNR and CDR2 FQNEAQ (reference sequence). The CDR3 is made up of 15 amino acids. Combining the CDR3 with reference TRBV7-9 and TRBJ2-7 gives the whole variable domain DTGVSQNPRHKITKRGQNVTFRCDPISEHNRLYWYRQTLGQGPEFLTYFQNEAQLEKSRLLSDRFSAERPKGSFSTLEIQRTEQGDSAMYLCSSHPAGISSYEQYFGPGTRLTVT.

The chain joins TRBV19 to TRBJ1-1, with D hard to call. Looked up from germline, CDR1 is LNHDA and CDR2 is SQIVND (reference sequence). The CDR3 contains 15 residues. Trimming cost V 3 bases and J 1 base, with 12 bases left between them. In DNA form, the CDR3 reads TGTGCCAGTAGTATGAGCAGCGGATGGAACACTGAAGCTTTCTTT. Translated: CASSMSSGWNTEAFF.

The chain combines TRBV7-8 with TRBJ1-3; TRBD1 might be the D (5 bases). Per germline, CDR1 SGHVS and CDR2 FQNEAQ. The V gene lost 3 bases and the J gene lost 1 base, with 13 bases spanning the gap. This CDR3 is built from 16 residues. CDR3 amino acids: CASSFLQADSGNTIYF. DNA of the CDR3: TGTGCCAGCAGCTTTTTACAGGCTGATTCTGGAAACACCATATATTTT.

The V call is TRBV5-1, the J call TRBJ2-3; the match to TRBD1 covers 8 bases. This CDR3 is 15 amino acids long. The germline CDR1 and CDR2 sequences are SGHRS and YFSETQ. V shed 4 bases and J 5 bases; nucleotides not matched to a gene: 9. The CDR3, as DNA: TGCGCCAGCAGCCCGGACAGGGATTTCGGAGATACGCAGTATTTT. Its protein product is CASSPDRDFGDTQYF.